This T cell receptor beta chain emerged from a study of T cells after yellow fever vaccination. Study-level background: Fractions of low cell number were prepared using SMART-Seq v4 Ultra Low Input.

Germline CDR1 and CDR2: KGHSH and LQKENI. The CDR3 extends over 15 amino acids. The J segment lost 6 bases and the V segment lost 2 bases, leaving 5 bases of the junction unmatched. TCRdb itself ran the 5' RACE reads through MiXCR, one entry per CDR3 protein. The table shows around 26,000 distinct CDR3 sequences, with approximately 3.5% occurring only once. This clonotype has ten or more counts. The chain joins TRBV18 to TRBJ2-7; TRBD2 matches 12 bases. The TCR comes from a young man who received the YFV17D yellow fever vaccine. The specimen was PBMCs, either bulk or a sorted T-cell subset (CD4+, CD8+, memory, or dextramer-sorted; not recorded which), collected roughly 47 days after the first yellow fever vaccination. As DNA, the CDR3 is TGTGCCAGCTCACCAGGAACTAGCGGGGGGAGCGAGCAGTACGTC. Translating it yields CASSPGTSGGSEQYV.